What follows are 21 T cell receptor beta chains derived from one specimen sequenced in a study of blood T cells in healthy people across ages. The authors ran a second PCR of roughly 7 to 11 cycles using a sample-barcoded 5' primer and a J-beta primer mix. MiXCR, run by TCRdb on the 5' RACE reads, gives a single entry per CDR3 protein. The sample has nearly 1 million distinct CDR3 sequences, 51% seen once. Sequenced material: blood. All receptors derive from a woman aged 60 to 75 in good health.

J is TRBJ2-7 and V is TRBV2, with D unclear. The V gene's germline CDR1 is SNHLY and CDR2 FYNNEI. The CDR3 consists of 12 residues. V was shortened by 7 bases and J by 3 bases, with 10 bases between the two germline ends. The CDR3: CASTDTNYEQYF. Here the CDR3 DNA reads TGTGCCAGCACCGACACCAACTACGAGCAGTACTTC.

The V gene is TRBV6-5, the J gene TRBJ2-3; TRBD2 aligns across 12 bases. The length of the CDR3 is 16 residues. Per the germline V gene, CDR1 is MNHEY and CDR2 is SVGAGI. J lost 2 bases, V lost 6 bases, and 6 bases had no gene match. CDR3 region: CASSLGLAGDTDTQYF. The CDR3 DNA sequence: TGTGCCAGCAGCTTGGGACTAGCGGGCGACACAGATACGCAGTATTTT.

The V and J genes are TRBV7-2 and TRBJ2-6; D gene ambiguous. V lost 0 bases and J lost 0, with 6 bases in between. The CDR3 is made up of 16 amino acids. In germline, CDR1 is SGHTA, CDR2 FQGNSA. For the CDR3, the DNA is TGTGCCAGCAGCTTAGCTTTCTACTCTGGGGCCAACGTCCTGACTTTC. It specifies CASSLAFYSGANVLTF.

The V and J genes are TRBV29-1 and TRBJ2-1; 13 bases are shared with TRBD2. Germline V gene sequence: CDR1 SQVTM, CDR2 ANQGSEA. J gave up 8 bases and V 0 bases, and 4 bases lay outside the gene matches. This CDR3 is built from 15 residues. CDR3 sequence: CSVEETSGRVYEQFF. The CDR3 DNA reads as TGCAGCGTTGAAGAAACTAGCGGGAGGGTCTATGAGCAGTTCTTC.

This chain joins TRBV7-2 and TRBJ2-7, with a tentative D call TRBD2 (5 bases). The V and J ends lost 5 bases and 5 bases respectively, with 22 bases between them. Per germline, CDR1 SGHTA and CDR2 FQGNSA. CDR3 length equals 16 residues. CDR3 bases: TGTGCCAGCAGCCTTAGACGGGTAGCGTATGGTAACGAGCAGTACTTC. This sequence encodes CASSLRRVAYGNEQYF.

In DNA form, the CDR3 reads TGTGCCAGCAGCCAAGAAGGTTATCCAAACTATGGCTACACCTTC. Translated: CASSQEGYPNYGYTF. The gene calls are TRBV4-2 and TRBJ1-2; D gene ambiguous. The CDR3 has 15 amino acids. Germline-derived CDR1 and CDR2 are LGHNA and YNFKEQ. V was clipped by 0 bases and J by 2 bases, with 10 bases between them.

This chain connects TRBV2 to TRBJ2-3; TRBD2 matches at 9 bases. The CDR3 is made up of 13 amino acids. V lost 7 bases, J lost 6 bases, and 5 bases stayed unmatched. In germline, CDR1 is SNHLY, CDR2 FYNNEI. This CDR3 reads CASIAGERDTQYF. The CDR3 DNA reads TGTGCCAGCATAGCGGGAGAGCGGGATACGCAGTATTTT.

In the case of this clonotype: With only one base between it and a far larger clone, this is likely a read error. This chain links TRBV2 with TRBJ2-5; D is ambiguous. With 7 bases removed from V and 2 bases from J, the gap between germline ends came to 5 bases. CDR1 is SNHLY and CDR2 is FYNNEI in the germline V gene. This CDR3 has 11 amino acids. The CDR3 sequence: CASIRQETQYF. The CDR3 DNA sequence: TGTGCCAGCATCCGACAAGAGACCCAGTACTTC.

This chain connects TRBV7-2 to TRBJ2-5; 10 positions match TRBD1. J lost 5 bases, V lost 6 bases, and 9 bases had no gene match. The CDR3 covers 15 residues. In germline, CDR1 is SGHTA, CDR2 FQGNSA. Written as DNA, the CDR3 is TGTGCCAGCAGTTCTGGGACAGGGGCCTGGGAGACCCAGTACTTC. It encodes CASSSGTGAWETQYF. Full variable domain (missing parts from reference TRBV7-2 and TRBJ2-5): GAGVSQSPSNKVTEKGKDVELRCDPISGHTALYWYRQSLGQGLEFLIYFQGNSAPDKSGLPSDRFSAERTGGSVSTLTIQRTQQEDSAVYLCASSSGTGAWETQYFGPGTRLLVL.

V gene TRBV7-8 combines with J gene TRBJ2-3; D gene unclear. V was trimmed by 5 bases and J by 0 bases, leaving 15 bases between them. Germline assignment: CDR1 SGHVS and CDR2 FQNEAQ. This CDR3 is 16 amino acids long. For the CDR3, the DNA is TGTGCCAGCAGCCCCCGGTCACGTACTAGCACAGATACGCAGTATTTT. Translated, it gives CASSPRSRTSTDTQYF.

This chain connects TRBV12-3 or TRBV12-4 to TRBJ2-4; D is ambiguous. The DNA matches TRBJ2-5 better at its end, which makes the J call doubtful. This CDR3 contains 13 residues. The DNA for the CDR3 is TGTGCCAGCAGGCCGACCTTTAAAGAGACCCAGTACTTC. Translated, it gives CASRPTFKETQYF.

The sample holds a few counts of this clonotype. The chain carries TRBV12-3 or TRBV12-4 and TRBJ2-5; D may be TRBD1 (5 bases). Trimming took off 8 bases at V and 3 bases at J, with 16 bases between the two ends. CDR3 length: 14 residues. CDR3 sequence: CASSLTGRKETQYF. The CDR3 DNA reads TGTGCCAGCTCTTTAACAGGAAGAAAAGAGACCCAGTACTTC.

The J gene is TRBJ1-6, the V gene TRBV28; the D gene is possibly TRBD1 (6 bases). The CDR3 has 15 amino acids. Germline CDR1 MDHEN, CDR2 SYDVKM. Between the trimmed V and J ends, which lost 8 bases and 7 bases, there was a span of 18 bases. The CDR3 protein is CASLTATGDNSPLHF. Here the CDR3 DNA reads TGTGCCAGCTTGACCGCGACAGGTGACAATTCACCCCTCCACTTT.

In this sample, this clonotype turned up a few times. The chain has TRBV20-1 and TRBJ2-1; tentatively, D is TRBD1 or TRBD2 (5 bases each). Germline V gives CDR1 DFQATT, CDR2 SNEGSKA (reference sequence). There are 15 residues in the CDR3. Trimming removed 3 bases at V and 3 bases at J, with 15 bases between. The CDR3: CSASGQGGGYNEQFF. The CDR3, as DNA: TGCAGTGCTAGCGGGCAGGGTGGAGGCTACAATGAGCAGTTCTTC.

The genes are TRBV4-1 and TRBJ2-1, with 9 bases lining up with TRBD2. The CDR3 totals 18 residues. The germline gives CDR1 MGHRA, CDR2 YSYEKL. V shed 6 bases, J shed 4 bases, and the junction held 16 bases outside the gene matches. The CDR3 DNA is TGCGCCAGCAGAGTTCGACAGACCGGGACTAGCTCTTACAATGAGCAGTTCTTC. Translation: CASRVRQTGTSSYNEQFF.

This clonotype was counted at least ten times. This rearrangement joins TRBV28 to TRBJ2-3, with TRBD2 as a possible D gene (5 bases). V was shortened by 5 bases and J by 0 bases, with 15 bases between the two germline ends. Germline CDR1 MDHEN, CDR2 SYDVKM. CDR3 length: 16 amino acids. This CDR3 is CASSPAVGGSTDTQYF. The CDR3 nucleotides are TGTGCCAGCAGTCCTGCGGTAGGCGGGAGCACAGATACGCAGTATTTT.

The chain carries TRBV7-2 and TRBJ1-1, with a weak D call TRBD1 (5 bases). V was trimmed by 3 bases and J by 6 bases, leaving 11 bases between them. The germline V gene has CDR1 SGHTA and CDR2 FQGNSA. The CDR3 consists of 13 residues. In DNA form, the CDR3 reads TGTGCCAGCAGCTTCCGGGGGGACGCTGAAGCTTTCTTT. Translating it yields CASSFRGDAEAFF.

The chain is built from TRBV5-1 and TRBJ2-2; no firm D call. Trimming took 6 bases from V and 2 from J, leaving 14 bases between them. The CDR3 is made up of 15 amino acids. CDR1 is SGHRS, CDR2 YFSETQ, per germline. DNA of the CDR3: TGCGCCAGCACCCCCTGGGCGGAAAACACCGGGGAGCTGTTTTTT. Protein: CASTPWAENTGELFF.

V is TRBV10-2 and J is TRBJ2-7, with D uncertain. This CDR3 spans 14 amino acids. Germline V gives CDR1 WSHSY, CDR2 SAAADI. Deletions cut 4 bases from V and 2 bases from J, with 12 bases between. DNA for the CDR3: TGCGCCAGCAGTGGATACGCGGAGACCTACGAGCAGTACTTC. It is translated as CASSGYAETYEQYF.

V gene TRBV6-6 combines with J gene TRBJ1-1; D is unclear. The CDR3 consists of 12 residues. CDR1 is MNHNY and CDR2 is SVGAGI in the germline V gene (reference sequence). V lost 2 bases and J lost 3, with 4 bases in between. The CDR3, as DNA: TGTGCCAGCAGTTACGGGGACACTGAAGCTTTCTTT. Translated, it gives CASSYGDTEAFF.

The J gene is TRBJ1-2, the V gene TRBV6-6; 9 nucleotides match TRBD1. CDR3 length: 14 amino acids. Trimming at V came to 2 bases and at J to 5 bases, leaving 3 bases not matched to a gene. Germline V gene lookup returns CDR1 MNHNY and CDR2 SVGAGI (reference sequence). CDR3 residues: CASSYAGQGYGYTF. Here the CDR3 DNA reads TGTGCCAGCAGTTACGCGGGACAGGGATATGGCTACACCTTC.